Included here is one T cell receptor (beta chain) sequence, with context. This clone's antigen is unknown. There are no base qualities to consult, and no much larger clone falls within one base. The CDR3 regions of human TCRbeta chains were analyzed by immunosequencing. Turning to the authors' computational methods: TCRs in the repertoires were compared against a reference library of SARS-CoV-2-specific TCRs that had been generated with the MIRA antigen-specificity platform. Breadth meant the fraction of unique TCRs that were SARS-CoV-2-associated, whereas depth meant the fraction of total T cells that were SARS-CoV-2-associated. Using the MIRA data, each spike-specific TCR was assigned both to the spike region to which the TCR was reactive and to a CD4 or CD8 class. Log10-transformed breadth and depth values were compared by one-way ANOVA with Sidak's multiple comparisons tests. TCRdb retrieved this table from immuneACCESS and kept in-frame rearrangements only. Not all clones are present; in checked studies, unresolved V genes account for under half, and no reason is known for the remainder. V and J calls and clone size are copied from that table; D and trimming were computed from the DNA. The sample includes approximately 170,000 clones, with 75% to 90% observed a single time. Approximately 6.9% of the sample is held by the ten biggest clonotypes.

The data derive from a study of T cell responses to AZD1222 COVID-19 vaccine (dated by TCRdb to the early 2020s). Notes on the research overall: AZD1222 recipients whose second dose came at about 4 weeks and those whose second dose came at about 12 weeks were combined into one group, since spike-specific TCR depth and breadth did not differ between the two schedules. A total of 233 trial participants underwent TCR sequencing, of whom about 200 had received two doses of AZD1222 and about 26 had received two doses of the MenACWY control vaccine. Enrollment into the trials was organized by age into subgroups of 18-55, 56-69 and 70-plus years, and those subgroups contained approximately 160, 26 and 62 TCR-sequenced participants, respectively. General findings and caveats noted by the study authors: Conclusions about previously exposed vaccinees are limited because only 6 or 7 AZD1222 recipients were SARS-CoV-2 seropositive at baseline. CD4 TCRs associated with the vaccine covered the entire spike protein, and the dominant responses were in regions 160-218 and 743-854. Because no day 14 peak-response samples were available, the repertoires could be characterized only after the peak T cell response. Most participants were white British and females outnumbered males, and the authors suggested that clonal diversity may have been underestimated. In the small 56-69-year group, the increase in depth fell short of significance, most likely because of low power. Epitopes outside the regions mutated in the B.1.351 and B.1.1.7 variants were reportedly recognized by nearly half of the unique spike-specific TCRs. After two AZD1222 doses, both the breadth and the depth of spike-specific TCRs were significantly higher than at day 0 and than in MenACWY recipients.

The CDR3 spans 16 residues, from the cysteine through the phenylalanine. Here the CDR3 DNA is all that survives: 48 bases in frame from base 1. Germline trimming: 3 bases from V, 1 base from J; junction bases outside gene matches: 6. The CDR1 and CDR2 encoded by the germline V gene are SNHLY and FYNNEI. The sample's time point label, decoded: baseline before first vaccination. Vaccinee samples were obtained from the UK trials COV001 and COV002, which included a single-blind randomized controlled phase 2/3 trial of AZD1222 (ChAdOx1 nCoV-19) in healthy adults. For TCRbeta chain sequencing, PBMC samples were collected from trial participants at day 0 and at day 28 after the second dose.

Sequenced material: peripheral blood, taken on day 0 of AZD1222 vaccination. This receptor was identified in an adult in good health. Rearrangement joined TRBV2 to TRBJ1-5, and TRBD1 aligns with 7 junction nucleotides. The CDR3: CASSDPGTDSNQPQHF. The sequence in DNA is TGTGCCAGCAGTGACCCGGGGACAGACAGCAATCAGCCCCAGCATTTT.